The TCR beta chain under discussion was sequenced for a study of shared clonotypes between healthy human individuals. As processed by the authors: In the immunoSEQ data, sequences were junction-only and lacked quality scores, so filtering differed. The table came from immunoSEQ multiplex PCR; TCRdb's copy has only in-frame clones and leaves some out. V and J calls and clone size come straight from that table; D and trimming were deduced from the DNA. The data contain 550,000 to 800,000 clones, 90% of them singletons. The material sequenced was memory CD8+ T cells from PBMCs. Specified subset: CD45RO+ cells pooled with CCR7-negative TemRA cells. The sequence was collected from a man aged 18 to 35 in good health. Some clones in this sample may be carry-over from other donors' samples.

CDR3 in amino acids: CASRLAGVVEQFF. The CDR3 DNA is TGTGCCTCCCGACTAGCGGGAGTGGTTGAGCAGTTCTTC. V usage is TRBV6-1 and J usage is TRBJ2-1; 12 bases align to TRBD2. With V trimmed by 11 bases and J by 9 bases, 8 bases remained unmatched. The CDR3 is made up of 13 amino acids. Per germline, CDR1 MNHNS and CDR2 SASEGT.